The T cell receptor (beta chain) under discussion was sequenced for a study of T-cell reconstitution after alpha-beta-depleted transplantation in children. For TCRbeta, the library was prepared with unique molecular identifiers. TCRdb recomputed calls from the PCR reads with MiXCR, one row per CDR3 protein. The table lists some 240,000 distinct CDR3 sequences, 9.7% of them singletons. At least ten counts were recorded for this clonotype. This CDR3 comprises 16 residues. Germline V CDR1 and CDR2: MDHEN, SYDVKM. V was trimmed by 5 bases and J by 0 bases, leaving 14 bases between them. Source: PBMCs from the stem cell graft donor, taken from the stem cell graft. This clonotype was sampled from a human donor who donated a stem cell graft to a child with SCID. The J gene is TRBJ2-1, the V gene TRBV28; the D call may be TRBD1 or TRBD2 (5 bases each). The CDR3 reads CASSPGGGSSYNEQFF. The CDR3 DNA sequence: TGTGCCAGCAGTCCGGGTGGGGGTAGCTCCTACAATGAGCAGTTCTTC.